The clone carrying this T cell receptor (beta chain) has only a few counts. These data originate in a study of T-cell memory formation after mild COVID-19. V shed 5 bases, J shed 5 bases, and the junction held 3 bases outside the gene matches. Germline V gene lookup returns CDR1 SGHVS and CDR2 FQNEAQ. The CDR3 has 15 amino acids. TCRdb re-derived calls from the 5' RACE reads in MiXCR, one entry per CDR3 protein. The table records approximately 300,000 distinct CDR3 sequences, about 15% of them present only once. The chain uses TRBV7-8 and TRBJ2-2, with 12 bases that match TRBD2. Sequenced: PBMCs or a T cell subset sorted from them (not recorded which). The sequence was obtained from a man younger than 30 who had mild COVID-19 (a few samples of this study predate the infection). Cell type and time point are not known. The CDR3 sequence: CASSRLAGVTGELFF. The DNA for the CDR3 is TGTGCCAGCAGCCGACTAGCGGGGGTTACCGGGGAGCTGTTTTTT.